Listed here are 21 T cell receptor beta chains from one sample, sequenced in a study of CD8 T cells in Susac syndrome. RNA, at about 0.45 to 1 ug, was reverse transcribed with random hexamers. TCRdb independently ran MiXCR on the immunoSEQ multiplex PCR reads; one entry per CDR3 protein. The sample consists of some 170,000 distinct CDR3 sequences, roughly 94% of them appearing once. Sequencing was carried out using CD4+ T cells from PBMCs. The receptor source for this set is a human donor with multiple sclerosis.

The rearrangement uses TRBV12-3 or TRBV12-4 and TRBJ1-1, with a weak D call TRBD1 (5 bases). The CDR3 spans 13 residues. Trimming took off 8 bases at V and 2 bases at J, with 12 bases between the two ends. DNA of the CDR3: TGTGCCAGCCGGGACGATTACAACACTGAAGCTTTCTTT. Residues: CASRDDYNTEAFF.

The chain recombines TRBV6-5 with TRBJ1-1, with D possibly TRBD1 on 5 matching bases. The germline gives CDR1 MNHEY, CDR2 SVGAGI. There are 15 residues in the CDR3. The V end lost 0 bases, the J end lost 5 bases, and 13 bases lay between the germline ends. The CDR3 DNA is TGTGCCAGCAGTTACTCGGGAGGGGAGGGGACTGAAGCTTTCTTT. Its protein is CASSYSGGEGTEAFF.

This clonotype was recorded once. The chain employs TRBV14 and TRBJ2-3, with 7 bases identical to TRBD1. V lost 5 bases and J lost 6; bases outside the gene matches: 11. This CDR3 contains 15 residues. Per germline, CDR1 SGHDN and CDR2 FVKESK. The CDR3 bases are TGTGCCAGCAGCAGACAGACAGGGCCCCAGGATACGCAGTATTTT. This sequence encodes CASSRQTGPQDTQYF.

This chain uses TRBV5-8 with TRBJ2-2, with D uncertain. V dropped 0 bases and J dropped 1 base, with 7 bases sitting between them. The V gene's germline CDR1 is SGHTS and CDR2 YDEGEE. This CDR3 comprises 15 residues. This chain's CDR3 is CASSLARLNTGELFF. For the CDR3, the DNA is TGTGCCAGCAGCTTGGCCCGACTGAACACCGGGGAGCTGTTTTTT.

CDR3: CASRRGQVGSGYTF. The CDR3 bases are TGTGCCAGTAGGCGGGGACAGGTTGGGTCTGGCTACACCTTC. The J gene is TRBJ1-2, the V gene TRBV19; TRBD1 matches at 8 bases. CDR1 is LNHDA and CDR2 is SQIVND in the germline V gene (reference sequence). V trimming: 6 bases; J trimming: 7 bases; junction bases outside the gene matches: 10. The length of the CDR3 is 14 residues.

This clonotype has just a few counts. CDR3 nucleotide sequence: TGTGCCAGCAGACTGGGACGGCGGACGAAGTATGGCTACACCTTC. Translated, it gives CASRLGRRTKYGYTF. The rearrangement joins TRBV5-4 to TRBJ1-2; tentatively, D is TRBD1 (5 bases). Looked up from germline, CDR1 is SGHNT and CDR2 is YYREEE (reference sequence). This CDR3 spans 15 amino acids. The V and J ends lost 5 bases and 5 bases respectively, with 19 bases between them.

The chain combines TRBV29-1 with TRBJ2-5; perhaps TRBD1 as D (6 bases). The V gene lost 6 bases and the J gene lost 0 bases, with 17 bases spanning the gap. Germline CDR1 SQVTM, CDR2 ANQGSEA. CDR3 length equals 15 residues. The chain's CDR3 is CSVAFGQNYQETQYF. The CDR3 region has the DNA TGCAGCGTAGCCTTCGGACAGAATTACCAAGAGACCCAGTACTTC. Complete variable domain (other parts from reference TRBV29-1 and TRBJ2-5): SAVISQKPSRDICQRGTSLTIQCQVDSQVTMMFWYRQQPGQSLTLIATANQGSEATYESGFVIDKFPISRPNLTFSTLTVSNMSPEDSSIYLCSVAFGQNYQETQYFGPGTRLLVL.

The chain carries TRBV30 and TRBJ2-7; TRBD2 matches at 9 bases. Germline V gene lookup returns CDR1 GTSNPN and CDR2 SVGIG (reference sequence). The junction had 12 bases not matched to a gene; V was cut back by 7 bases and J by 2 bases. This CDR3 spans 15 amino acids. The DNA for the CDR3 is TGTGCCTCCTCTCTAGCGGGAAAAGCGACCTACGAGCAGTACTTC. Translating it yields CASSLAGKATYEQYF.

V usage is TRBV29-1 and J usage is TRBJ1-5; D gene uncertain. CDR1 is SQVTM, CDR2 ANQGSEA, per germline. Trimming stripped 4 bases from V and 3 bases from J, with 7 bases between. The CDR3 has 12 amino acids. In DNA, the CDR3 is TGCAGCGTTGGGCACTACAATCAGCCCCAGCATTTT. Translation: CSVGHYNQPQHF.

The chain has TRBV13 and TRBJ1-1, with D uncertain. The CDR3 is made up of 11 amino acids. With 1 base removed from V and 6 bases from J, the gap between germline ends came to 3 bases. Germline CDR1 PRHDT, CDR2 FYEKMQ (reference sequence). The CDR3 nucleotides are TGTGCCAGCAGCTTAGTCTCTGAAGCTTTCTTT. Amino acid sequence: CASSLVSEAFF.

This chain uses TRBV5-1 with TRBJ1-2; no clear D gene. Germline-derived CDR1 and CDR2 are SGHRS and YFSETQ. This CDR3 has 14 amino acids. Trimming pared 0 bases from V and 0 bases from J, leaving 6 bases between. This CDR3 reads CASSLESPNYGYTF. CDR3 in DNA: TGCGCCAGCAGCTTGGAATCCCCTAACTATGGCTACACCTTC.

This chain uses TRBV3-1 with TRBJ1-1, with D perhaps matching TRBD1 (5 bases). The CDR3 spans 12 residues. V was clipped by 0 bases and J by 8 bases, with 7 bases between them. Germline V CDR1 and CDR2: LGHDT, YNNKEL (reference sequence). The CDR3 nucleotides are TGTGCCAGCAGCCAAGAGTGGGGCGAAGCTTTCTTT. Its translation: CASSQEWGEAFF. The whole variable domain, filled in from reference TRBV3-1 and TRBJ1-1, reads DTAVSQTPKYLVTQMGNDKSIKCEQNLGHDTMYWYKQDSKKFLKIMFSYNNKELIINETVPNRFSPKSPDKAHLNLHINSLELGDSAVYFCASSQEWGEAFFGQGTRLTVV.

The chain combines TRBV29-1 with TRBJ2-5; a weak D match, TRBD1 (6 bases). CDR1 and CDR2 from the germline V gene are SQVTM and ANQGSEA. Trimming took off 1 base at V and 4 bases at J, with 13 bases between the two ends. The CDR3 sequence is 14 residues long. DNA for the CDR3: TGCAGCGTTGAAGGCAGGGGATGGGGAGAGACCCAGTACTTC. It codes for CSVEGRGWGETQYF.

V is TRBV12-3 or TRBV12-4 and J is TRBJ2-7; 7 bases match TRBD1. Germline trimming cut 3 bases from V and 7 bases from J; bases unmatched to any gene: 9. This CDR3 comprises 14 residues. CDR3 in amino acids: CASSFSRGRREQYF. CDR3 in DNA: TGTGCCAGCAGTTTTTCTAGGGGGCGACGGGAGCAGTACTTC.

The chain links TRBV5-1 to TRBJ2-2; D is perhaps TRBD2 (5 bases). The CDR3 sequence is 15 residues long. From germline, CDR1 is SGHRS and CDR2 YFSETQ. Trimming pared 4 bases from V and 2 bases from J, leaving 12 bases between. CDR3 bases: TGCGCCAGCAGCCCCCGGACGGGAAACACCGGGGAGCTGTTTTTT. It codes for CASSPRTGNTGELFF.

This chain joins TRBV20-1 and TRBJ1-4, with 12 bases fitting TRBD1. CDR1 is DFQATT and CDR2 is SNEGSKA in the germline V gene (reference sequence). This CDR3 has 15 amino acids. V was pared by 4 bases and J by 2 bases, with 2 bases of the junction left unmatched. CDR3 nucleotides: TGCAGTGCTATGGGACAGGGGGCCACTAATGAAAAACTGTTTTTT. Its translation is CSAMGQGATNEKLFF.

In nucleotides, the CDR3 is TGTGCCAGCTCACCATCGATCCCCGGGACAGGGTCCCATCAGCCCCAGCATTTT. This translates into CASSPSIPGTGSHQPQHF. The gene calls are TRBV18 and TRBJ1-5, with 9 bases fitting TRBD1. This CDR3 region has 18 residues. CDR1 is KGHSH and CDR2 is LQKENI in the germline V gene. V trimming: 2 bases; J trimming: 5 bases; junction bases outside the gene matches: 13.

V and J are TRBV2 and TRBJ1-2, with D hard to call. The CDR3 has 13 amino acids. Between the trimmed V and J ends, which lost 5 bases and 3 bases, there was a span of 10 bases. Germline V gene sequence: CDR1 SNHLY, CDR2 FYNNEI. CDR3: CASSSGRDYGYTF. CDR3 bases: TGTGCCAGCAGTTCGGGGAGGGACTATGGCTACACCTTC.

The rearrangement joins TRBV19 to TRBJ2-7; a possible D gene is TRBD2 (6 bases). Per the germline V gene, CDR1 is LNHDA and CDR2 is SQIVND (reference sequence). Trimming took off 10 bases at V and 5 bases at J, with 18 bases between the two ends. This CDR3 is built from 13 residues. The CDR3 coding sequence is TGTGCCACTGAAGACGCGGGGAAAGACGAGCAGTACTTC. It yields the protein CATEDAGKDEQYF. Using reference TRBV19 and TRBJ2-7 for the parts outside the CDR3, the full variable domain is DGGITQSPKYLFRKEGQNVTLSCEQNLNHDAMYWYRQDPGQGLRLIYYSQIVNDFQKGDIAEGYSVSREKKESFPLTVTSAQKNPTAFYLCATEDAGKDEQYFGPGTRLTVT.

The genes are TRBV11-2 and TRBJ2-2, with D unclear. Between the trimmed V and J ends, which lost 5 bases and 6 bases, there was a span of 13 bases. This CDR3 region has 14 residues. Germline values: CDR1 SGHAT, CDR2 FQNNGV. This CDR3 reads CASSPNTRPGELFF. In DNA form, the CDR3 reads TGTGCCAGCAGCCCAAACACCCGGCCCGGGGAGCTGTTTTTT.

The chain couples TRBV11-2 to TRBJ2-2; unclear D gene. The germline V and J ends were trimmed by 5 bases and 3 bases, with 7 bases remaining between them. This CDR3 region has 13 residues. CDR1 and CDR2 (germline): SGHAT, FQNNGV. The CDR3 region has the DNA TGTGCCAGCAGCGTGAGTCACACCGGGGAGCTGTTTTTT. Protein sequence: CASSVSHTGELFF. Looking up the rest from reference TRBV11-2 and TRBJ2-2 gives the full variable domain: EAGVAQSPRYKIIEKRQSVAFWCNPISGHATLYWYQQILGQGPKLLIQFQNNGVVDDSQLPKDRFSAERLKGVDSTLKIQPAKLEDSAVYLCASSVSHTGELFFGEGSRLTVL.